Each of the 8 T cell receptor beta chains below was sequenced from the same sample in a study of blood T cells in healthy people across ages. Alongside a J-beta primer mix, a sample-barcoded 5' primer served in a second PCR lasting roughly 7 to 11 cycles. MiXCR, run by TCRdb on the 5' RACE reads, gives a single entry per CDR3 protein. The sample yields about 830,000 distinct CDR3 sequences, 55% to 65% seen once. The source material was blood. These receptor sequences come from a man aged 25 to 40 in good health.

The V call is TRBV3-1, the J call TRBJ2-3, with no clear D. CDR3 length: 12 amino acids. Per the germline V gene, CDR1 is LGHDT and CDR2 is YNNKEL (reference sequence). Trimming removed 1 base from V and 7 bases from J, with 6 bases in between. In DNA form, the CDR3 reads TGTGCCAGCAGCCAAGGGGCGAATACGCAGTATTTT. This sequence encodes CASSQGANTQYF.

The chain combines TRBV5-1 with TRBJ1-2, with TRBD1 matching 10 bases. The germline V gene encodes CDR1 SGHRS and CDR2 YFSETQ. CDR3 length: 17 residues. Unmatched junction bases numbered 12, after V lost 7 bases and J lost 0 bases. As DNA, the CDR3 is TGCGCCAGCCGCCAGACAGGGGGCCCCACCACTAACTATGGCTACACCTTC. Protein sequence: CASRQTGGPTTNYGYTF.

V gene TRBV7-9 combines with J gene TRBJ1-5; unclear D gene. There are 13 residues in the CDR3. The V end lost 5 bases, the J end lost 3 bases, and 8 bases lay between the germline ends. Germline V lookup: CDR1 SEHNR, CDR2 FQNEAQ (reference sequence). This CDR3 is CASSLRANQPQHF. The CDR3 DNA sequence: TGTGCCAGCAGCCTACGGGCCAATCAGCCCCAGCATTTT.

The chain recombines TRBV4-1 with TRBJ2-1; 7 bases agree with TRBD1. The CDR3 sequence is 13 residues long. J gave up 9 bases and V 4 bases, and 6 bases lay outside the gene matches. The germline CDR1 and CDR2 sequences are MGHRA and YSYEKL. In DNA, the CDR3 is TGCGCCAGCAGCCCCCCCGAGGGGGCTGAGCAGTTCTTC. It translates to CASSPPEGAEQFF.

This chain uses TRBV5-1 with TRBJ2-1, with 15 bases matching TRBD2. The CDR3 has 17 amino acids. Losses at the gene ends were 4 bases for V and 2 bases for J; bases not matched to a gene: 4. Germline V gene sequence: CDR1 SGHRS, CDR2 YFSETQ. CDR3 residues: CASSAGLAGGTYNEQFF. In DNA form, the CDR3 reads TGCGCCAGCAGCGCGGGACTAGCGGGGGGAACCTACAATGAGCAGTTCTTC.

The chain couples TRBV12-3 or TRBV12-4 to TRBJ1-1; D might be TRBD1 (6 bases). The CDR3 spans 15 residues. Trimming removed 6 bases at V and 1 base at J, with 15 bases between. CDR3 protein: CASSPRDTPNTEAFF. The CDR3 DNA sequence: TGTGCCAGCAGCCCTCGGGACACTCCGAACACTGAAGCTTTCTTT.

The chain recombines TRBV15 with TRBJ2-7, with D possibly TRBD1 on 6 matching bases. Per the germline V gene, CDR1 is LNHNV and CDR2 is YYDKDF (reference sequence). This CDR3 has 13 residues. Trimming removed 2 bases from V and 5 bases from J, with 10 bases in between. CDR3 region: CATSRPGQNEQYF. CDR3 bases: TGTGCCACCAGCAGACCGGGACAAAACGAGCAGTACTTC.

This sequence joins TRBV4-3 and TRBJ2-6; no clear D gene. CDR3 length equals 16 residues. The ends were cut back, 2 bases at V and 0 bases at J, with 8 bases in the middle. From germline, CDR1 is LGHNA and CDR2 YSLEER. This chain's CDR3 is CASSQTNPSGANVLTF. For the CDR3, the DNA is TGCGCCAGCAGCCAAACAAATCCCTCTGGGGCCAACGTCCTGACTTTC.